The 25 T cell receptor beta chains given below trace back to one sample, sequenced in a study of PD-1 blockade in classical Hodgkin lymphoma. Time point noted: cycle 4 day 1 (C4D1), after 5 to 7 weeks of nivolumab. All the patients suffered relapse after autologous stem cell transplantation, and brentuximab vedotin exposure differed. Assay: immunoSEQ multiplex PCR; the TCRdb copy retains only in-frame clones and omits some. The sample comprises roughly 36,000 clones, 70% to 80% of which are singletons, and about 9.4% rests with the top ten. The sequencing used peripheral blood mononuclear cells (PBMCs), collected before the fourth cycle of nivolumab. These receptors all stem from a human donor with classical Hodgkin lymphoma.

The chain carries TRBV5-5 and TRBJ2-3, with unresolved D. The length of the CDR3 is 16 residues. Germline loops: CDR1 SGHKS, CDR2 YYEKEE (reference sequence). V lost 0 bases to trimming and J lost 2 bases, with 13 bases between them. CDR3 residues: CASSLGADTITDTQYF. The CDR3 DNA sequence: TGTGCCAGCAGCTTGGGGGCGGATACCATCACAGATACGCAGTATTTT.

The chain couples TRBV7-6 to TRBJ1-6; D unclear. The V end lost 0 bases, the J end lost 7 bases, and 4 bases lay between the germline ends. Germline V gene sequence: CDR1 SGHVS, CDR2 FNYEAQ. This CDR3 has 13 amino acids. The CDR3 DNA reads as TGTGCCAGCAGCTTAGCCCGGAATTCACCCCTCCACTTT. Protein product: CASSLARNSPLHF.

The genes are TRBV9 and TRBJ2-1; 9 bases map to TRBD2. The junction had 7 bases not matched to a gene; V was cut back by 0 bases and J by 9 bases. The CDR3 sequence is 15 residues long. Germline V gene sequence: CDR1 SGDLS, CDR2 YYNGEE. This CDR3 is CASSVVGGGAAEQFF. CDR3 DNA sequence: TGTGCCAGCAGCGTAGTTGGCGGGGGGGCCGCTGAGCAGTTCTTC.

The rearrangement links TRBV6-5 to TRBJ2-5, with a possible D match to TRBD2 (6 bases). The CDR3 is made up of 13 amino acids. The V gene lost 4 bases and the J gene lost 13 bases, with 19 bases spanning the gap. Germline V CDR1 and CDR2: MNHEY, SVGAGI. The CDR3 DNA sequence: TGTGCCAGCAGTTCCTTGGGCGGGGCCAGCTTGTACTTC. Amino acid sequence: CASSSLGGASLYF.

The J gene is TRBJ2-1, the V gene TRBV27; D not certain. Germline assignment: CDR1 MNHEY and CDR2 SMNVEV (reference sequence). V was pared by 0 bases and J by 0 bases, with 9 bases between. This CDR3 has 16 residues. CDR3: CASSLSAAISYNEQFF. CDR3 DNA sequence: TGTGCCAGCAGTTTATCCGCAGCAATCTCCTACAATGAGCAGTTCTTC.

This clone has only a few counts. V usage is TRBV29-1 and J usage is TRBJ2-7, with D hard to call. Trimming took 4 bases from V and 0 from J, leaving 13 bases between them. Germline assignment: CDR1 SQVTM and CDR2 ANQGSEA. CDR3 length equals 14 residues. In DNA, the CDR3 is TGCAGCGTTGTCCTAGGACCTCACTCCTACGAGCAGTACTTC. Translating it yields CSVVLGPHSYEQYF.

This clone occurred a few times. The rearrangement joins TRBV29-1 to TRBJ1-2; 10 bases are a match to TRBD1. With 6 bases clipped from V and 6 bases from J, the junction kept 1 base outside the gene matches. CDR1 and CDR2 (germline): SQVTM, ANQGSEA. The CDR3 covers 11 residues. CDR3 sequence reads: CSVDRGHGYTF. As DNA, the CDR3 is TGCAGCGTCGACAGGGGGCATGGCTACACCTTC. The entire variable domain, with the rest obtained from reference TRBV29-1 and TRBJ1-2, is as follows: SAVISQKPSRDICQRGTSLTIQCQVDSQVTMMFWYRQQPGQSLTLIATANQGSEATYESGFVIDKFPISRPNLTFSTLTVSNMSPEDSSIYLCSVDRGHGYTFGSGTRLTVV.

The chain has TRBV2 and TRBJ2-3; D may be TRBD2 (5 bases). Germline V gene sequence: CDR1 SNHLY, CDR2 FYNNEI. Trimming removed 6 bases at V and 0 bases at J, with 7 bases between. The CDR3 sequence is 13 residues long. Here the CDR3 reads CASSGESTDTQYF. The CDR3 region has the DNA TGTGCCAGCAGCGGGGAAAGCACAGATACGCAGTATTTT.

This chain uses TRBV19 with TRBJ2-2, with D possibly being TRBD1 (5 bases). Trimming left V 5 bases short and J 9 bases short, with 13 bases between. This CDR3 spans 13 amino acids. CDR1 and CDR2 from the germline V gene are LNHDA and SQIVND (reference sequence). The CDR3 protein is CASSSPQGRELFF. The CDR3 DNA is TGTGCCAGTAGTTCCCCTCAGGGAAGGGAGCTGTTTTTT.

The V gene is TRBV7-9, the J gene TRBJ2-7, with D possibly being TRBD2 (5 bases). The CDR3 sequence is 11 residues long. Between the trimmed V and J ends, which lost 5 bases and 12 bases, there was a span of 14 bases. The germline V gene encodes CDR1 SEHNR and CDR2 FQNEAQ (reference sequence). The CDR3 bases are TGTGCCAGCAGCGGCCTCCGGGGAGCGTACTTC. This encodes CASSGLRGAYF.

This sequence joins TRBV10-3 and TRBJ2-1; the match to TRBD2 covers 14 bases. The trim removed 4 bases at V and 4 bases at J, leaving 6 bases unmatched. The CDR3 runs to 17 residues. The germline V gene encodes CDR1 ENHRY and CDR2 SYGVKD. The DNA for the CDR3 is TGTGCCATCAGTGGGGGGACTAGCGGGGGCCTATACAATGAGCAGTTCTTC. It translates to CAISGGTSGGLYNEQFF.

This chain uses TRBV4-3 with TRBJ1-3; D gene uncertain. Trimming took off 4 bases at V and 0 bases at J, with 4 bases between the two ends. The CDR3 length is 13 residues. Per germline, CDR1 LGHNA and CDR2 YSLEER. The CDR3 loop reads CASSPYSGNTIYF. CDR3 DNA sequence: TGCGCCAGCAGCCCGTACTCTGGAAACACCATATATTTT.

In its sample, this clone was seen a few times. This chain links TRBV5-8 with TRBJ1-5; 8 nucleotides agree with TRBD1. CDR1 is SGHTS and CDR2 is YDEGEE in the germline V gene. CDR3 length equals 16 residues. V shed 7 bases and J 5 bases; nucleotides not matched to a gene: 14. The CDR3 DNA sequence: TGTGCCAGCCAGGGGGGATCGGGACAGGCTTATCAGCCCCAGCATTTT. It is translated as CASQGGSGQAYQPQHF. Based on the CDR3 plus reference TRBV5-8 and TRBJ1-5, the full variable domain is EAGVTQSPTHLIKTRGQQATLRCSPISGHTSVYWYQQALGLGLQFLLWYDEGEERNRGNFPPRFSGRQFPNYSSELNVNALELEDSALYLCASQGGSGQAYQPQHFGDGTRLSIL.

CDR3 sequence (DNA): TGTGCCAGCAGCTGGGGGACGGGGCGTGACACTGAAGCTTTCTTT. This gives the protein CASSWGTGRDTEAFF. The chain uses TRBV11-2 and TRBJ1-1, with D maybe TRBD1 (5 bases). The CDR3 length is 15 residues. Germline assignment: CDR1 SGHAT and CDR2 FQNNGV. V dropped 4 bases and J dropped 3 bases, with 15 bases sitting between them.

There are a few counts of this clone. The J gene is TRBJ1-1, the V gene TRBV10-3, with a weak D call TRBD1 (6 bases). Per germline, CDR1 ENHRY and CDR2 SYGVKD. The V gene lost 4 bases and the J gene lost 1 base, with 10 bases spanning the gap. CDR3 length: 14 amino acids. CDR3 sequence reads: CAISGQGPNTEAFF. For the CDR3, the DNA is TGTGCCATCAGTGGGCAGGGGCCGAACACTGAAGCTTTCTTT.

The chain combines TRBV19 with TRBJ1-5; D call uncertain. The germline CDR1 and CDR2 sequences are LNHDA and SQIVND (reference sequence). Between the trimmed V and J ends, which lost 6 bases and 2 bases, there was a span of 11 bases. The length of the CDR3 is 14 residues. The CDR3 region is CASRSVSGNQPQHF. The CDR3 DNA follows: TGTGCCAGTAGATCCGTCAGCGGCAATCAGCCCCAGCATTTT.

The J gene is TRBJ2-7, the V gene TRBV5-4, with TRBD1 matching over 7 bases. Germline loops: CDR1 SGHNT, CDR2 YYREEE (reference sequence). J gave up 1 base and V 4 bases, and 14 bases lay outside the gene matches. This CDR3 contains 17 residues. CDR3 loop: CASSPLPTGYGSYEQYF. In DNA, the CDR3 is TGTGCCAGCAGCCCCCTCCCGACAGGGTATGGTTCCTACGAGCAGTACTTC.

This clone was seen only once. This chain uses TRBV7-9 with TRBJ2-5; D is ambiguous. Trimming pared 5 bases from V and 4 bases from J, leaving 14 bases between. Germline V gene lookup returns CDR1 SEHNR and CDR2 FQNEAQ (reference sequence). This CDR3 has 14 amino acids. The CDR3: CASSLAGSGETQYF. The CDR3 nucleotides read TGTGCCAGCAGCCTCGCCGGGTCGGGAGAGACCCAGTACTTC. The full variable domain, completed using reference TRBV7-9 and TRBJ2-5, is DTGVSQNPRHKITKRGQNVTFRCDPISEHNRLYWYRQTLGQGPEFLTYFQNEAQLEKSRLLSDRFSAERPKGSFSTLEIQRTEQGDSAMYLCASSLAGSGETQYFGPGTRLLVL.

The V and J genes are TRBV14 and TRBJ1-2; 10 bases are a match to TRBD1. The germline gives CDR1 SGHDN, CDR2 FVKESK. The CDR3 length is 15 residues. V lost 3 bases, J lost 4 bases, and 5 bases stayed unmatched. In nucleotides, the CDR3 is TGTGCCAGCAGCCAGGGACAGGGGCGATCCTATGGCTACACCTTC. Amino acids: CASSQGQGRSYGYTF.

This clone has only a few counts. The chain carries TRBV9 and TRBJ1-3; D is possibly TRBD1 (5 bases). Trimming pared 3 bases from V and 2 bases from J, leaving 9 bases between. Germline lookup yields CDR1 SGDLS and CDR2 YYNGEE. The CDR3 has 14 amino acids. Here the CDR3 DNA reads TGTGCCAGCAGCGCCGGGACGACTGGAAACACCATATATTTT. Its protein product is CASSAGTTGNTIYF.

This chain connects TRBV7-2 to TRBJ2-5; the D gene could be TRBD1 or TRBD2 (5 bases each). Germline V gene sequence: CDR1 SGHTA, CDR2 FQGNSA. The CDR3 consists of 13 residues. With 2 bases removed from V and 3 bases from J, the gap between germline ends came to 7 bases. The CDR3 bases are TGTGCCAGCAGCTTACGAGGGGAAGAGACCCAGTACTTC. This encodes CASSLRGEETQYF.

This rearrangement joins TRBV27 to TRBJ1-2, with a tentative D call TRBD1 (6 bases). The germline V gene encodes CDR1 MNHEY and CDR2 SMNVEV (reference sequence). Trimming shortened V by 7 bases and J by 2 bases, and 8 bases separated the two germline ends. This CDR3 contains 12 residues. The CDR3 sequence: CASKGGNYGYTF. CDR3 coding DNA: TGTGCCAGCAAGGGGGGGAACTATGGCTACACCTTC.

DNA for the CDR3: TGTGCCAGCAGTTACTCGCGGGGCCCAGGCACTGAAGCTTTCTTT. Translation gives CASSYSRGPGTEAFF. The rearrangement joins TRBV6-5 to TRBJ1-1; possibly TRBD1 for D (5 bases). The CDR3 runs to 15 residues. V shed 0 bases and J shed 4 bases, with 12 bases lying between them. CDR1 MNHEY and CDR2 SVGAGI come from the germline V gene.

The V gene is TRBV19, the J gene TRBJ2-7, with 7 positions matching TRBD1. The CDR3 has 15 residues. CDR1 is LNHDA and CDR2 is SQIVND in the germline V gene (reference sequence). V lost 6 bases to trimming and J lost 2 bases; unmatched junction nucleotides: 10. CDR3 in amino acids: CASSRDRGRAYEQYF. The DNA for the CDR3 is TGTGCCAGTAGCCGGGACAGAGGTCGGGCCTACGAGCAGTACTTC. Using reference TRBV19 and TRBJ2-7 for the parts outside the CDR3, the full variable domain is DGGITQSPKYLFRKEGQNVTLSCEQNLNHDAMYWYRQDPGQGLRLIYYSQIVNDFQKGDIAEGYSVSREKKESFPLTVTSAQKNPTAFYLCASSRDRGRAYEQYFGPGTRLTVT.

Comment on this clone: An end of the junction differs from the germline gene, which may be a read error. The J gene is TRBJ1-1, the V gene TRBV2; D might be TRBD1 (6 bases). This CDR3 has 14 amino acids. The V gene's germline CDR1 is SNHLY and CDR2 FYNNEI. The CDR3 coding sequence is TGTGCCAGCAGCGAAGAGGACAGTAGTTTTGAAGCTTTCTTT. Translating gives CASSEEDSSFEAFF.